Listed here are 32 T cell receptor beta chains from one sample, sequenced in a study of shared clonotypes between healthy human individuals (dated by TCRdb to the early 2020s). The library was made by the immunoSEQ multiplex PCR assay. The immuneACCESS repertoire file appears here via TCRdb, limited to in-frame rearrangements. These files lack a portion of the clones; in checked studies, under half of the deficit traces to unresolved V genes, and the cause of the others is not known. The sample table records around 180,000 clones; 90% to 95% of these occur just once. 0.067% of the sample comes from the top ten. The sequencing input was naive CD4+ T cells sorted from blood. This sample's cell subset or site label indicates: CD45RA+ positively selected. Source of these receptors: a woman aged 30 to 39 in good health.

This clone came up once. V is TRBV19 and J is TRBJ1-4, with 7 bases identical to TRBD1. The germline V gene encodes CDR1 LNHDA and CDR2 SQIVND (reference sequence). The CDR3 is made up of 17 amino acids. The V segment lost 7 bases and the J segment 0 bases; nucleotides outside the gene matches: 11. The CDR3 sequence: CASTRATGHATNEKLFF. The CDR3 DNA is TGTGCCAGTACCAGGGCGACAGGGCATGCAACTAATGAAAAACTGTTTTTT.

V and J are TRBV6-1 and TRBJ1-5, with 9 positions matching TRBD1. The CDR3 consists of 15 residues. The germline V gene encodes CDR1 MNHNS and CDR2 SASEGT. Trimming at V came to 6 bases and at J to 6 bases, leaving 9 bases not matched to a gene. This CDR3 reads CASRPGQGHIQPQHF. The DNA for the CDR3 is TGTGCCAGCAGACCGGGACAGGGTCATATTCAGCCCCAGCATTTT.

The chain has TRBV28 and TRBJ2-3; D is perhaps TRBD1 (6 bases). Germline values: CDR1 MDHEN, CDR2 SYDVKM. The CDR3 covers 14 residues. V shed 4 bases and J shed 2 bases, with 10 bases lying between them. The CDR3 loop reads CASSSGTHTDTQYF. CDR3 bases: TGTGCCAGCAGTTCCGGGACACACACAGATACGCAGTATTTT.

The chain recombines TRBV28 with TRBJ1-1; 8 bases are a match to TRBD1. The CDR3 sequence is 14 residues long. V lost 5 bases, J lost 5 bases, and 7 bases stayed unmatched. Germline V CDR1 and CDR2: MDHEN, SYDVKM. The CDR3 DNA reads as TGTGCCAGCAGTATAGGACAGGGATGGACTGAAGCTTTCTTT. Amino acid sequence: CASSIGQGWTEAFF.

The chain carries TRBV29-1 and TRBJ2-1; D unresolved. Looked up from germline, CDR1 is SQVTM and CDR2 is ANQGSEA. Trimming shortened V by 5 bases and J by 1 base, and 9 bases separated the two germline ends. The CDR3 consists of 13 residues. The CDR3: CSVSRVSYNEQFF. CDR3 sequence (DNA): TGCAGCGTTTCCCGGGTTTCCTACAATGAGCAGTTCTTC.

The V and J genes are TRBV28 and TRBJ2-1, with TRBD2 identical over 16 bases. The CDR3 is made up of 20 amino acids. Germline CDR1 reads MDHEN; CDR2 reads SYDVKM. V gave up 3 bases and J gave up 7 bases; unmatched junction bases: 15. The CDR3 loop reads CASSFRPGLAGGPGGNEQFF. CDR3 nucleotides: TGTGCCAGCAGTTTCCGCCCGGGACTAGCGGGAGGGCCTGGGGGTAATGAGCAGTTCTTC. The full variable domain, rest sourced from reference TRBV28 and TRBJ2-1, is DVKVTQSSRYLVKRTGEKVFLECVQDMDHENMFWYRQDPGLGLRLIYFSYDVKMKEKGDIPEGYSVSREKKERFSLILESASTNQTSMYLCASSFRPGLAGGPGGNEQFFGPGTRLTVL.

The gene calls are TRBV4-1 and TRBJ1-3; no clear D. The germline gives CDR1 MGHRA, CDR2 YSYEKL. This CDR3 spans 14 amino acids. V was cut by 2 bases and J by 3 bases, with 8 bases left in between. The CDR3 nucleotides are TGCGCCAGCAGCCAAAGGGAAAGTGGAAACACCATATATTTT. The encoded protein is CASSQRESGNTIYF.

The rearrangement joins TRBV5-5 to TRBJ1-4; D might be TRBD1 (5 bases). CDR1 SGHKS and CDR2 YYEKEE come from the germline V gene (reference sequence). The ends were cut back, 4 bases at V and 5 bases at J, with 12 bases in the middle. This CDR3 spans 14 amino acids. In nucleotides, the CDR3 is TGTGCCAGCAGCGCGGGGACCCCAAATGAAAAACTGTTTTTT. The encoded protein is CASSAGTPNEKLFF. The whole variable domain, remainder taken from reference TRBV5-5 and TRBJ1-4, is DAGVTQSPTHLIKTRGQQVTLRCSPISGHKSVSWYQQVLGQGPQFIFQYYEKEERGRGNFPDRFSARQFPNYSSELNVNALLLGDSALYLCASSAGTPNEKLFFGSGTQLSVL.

The chain is built from TRBV6-1 and TRBJ2-3; 8 bases match TRBD2. Per germline, CDR1 MNHNS and CDR2 SASEGT. The CDR3 sequence is 12 residues long. J was trimmed by 6 bases and V by 7 bases; bases with no gene match: 3. For the CDR3, the DNA is TGTGCCAGCACGGGGGGGCTTGATACGCAGTATTTT. Amino acid sequence: CASTGGLDTQYF.

The chain employs TRBV2 and TRBJ2-7; D gene unclear. CDR1 and CDR2 (germline): SNHLY, FYNNEI. V was clipped by 1 base and J by 2 bases, with 3 bases between them. The CDR3 runs to 12 residues. CDR3 region: CASSEGPYEQYF. CDR3 coding DNA: TGTGCCAGCAGTGAAGGGCCCTACGAGCAGTACTTC. The variable domain in full, with the rest retrieved from reference TRBV2 and TRBJ2-7, is EPEVTQTPSHQVTQMGQEVILRCVPISNHLYFYWYRQILGQKVEFLVSFYNNEISEKSEIFDDQFSVERPDGSNFTLKIRSTKLEDSAMYFCASSEGPYEQYFGPGTRLTVT.

The table lists this clone with a count of one. The chain links TRBV28 to TRBJ2-5; possible D gene TRBD1, 6 bases. The germline gives CDR1 MDHEN, CDR2 SYDVKM. This CDR3 has 19 amino acids. The V end lost 6 bases, the J end lost 2 bases, and 28 bases lay between the germline ends. The CDR3 DNA sequence: TGTGCCAGCAGCCTGAAGGGGGACATTTTCGGTTGGACACAAGAGACCCAGTACTTC. This translates into CASSLKGDIFGWTQETQYF.

The V call is TRBV19, the J call TRBJ1-1, with D uncertain. The CDR3 consists of 15 residues. V shed 3 bases and J shed 0 bases, with 11 bases lying between them. Germline CDR1 is LNHDA and CDR2 is SQIVND (reference sequence). The CDR3, as DNA: TGTGCCAGTAGTATTATGAAAGGGATGAACACTGAAGCTTTCTTT. Its translation is CASSIMKGMNTEAFF.

This clone has a single count. This rearrangement joins TRBV27 to TRBJ1-5; 7 bases line up with TRBD1. Trimming at V came to 2 bases and at J to 6 bases, leaving 7 bases not matched to a gene. This CDR3 contains 15 residues. The germline V gene has CDR1 MNHEY and CDR2 SMNVEV (reference sequence). The CDR3 sequence is CASSLEGATGQPQHF. The CDR3 nucleotides are TGTGCCAGCAGTTTAGAGGGGGCTACGGGTCAGCCCCAGCATTTT.

This chain links TRBV11-2 with TRBJ2-1; TRBD1 is a possible D gene (5 bases). V was trimmed by 2 bases and J by 2 bases, leaving 10 bases between them. Germline CDR1 reads SGHAT; CDR2 reads FQNNGV. The CDR3 loop spans 15 amino acids. CDR3 amino acids: CASSLSQGTYNEQFF. The CDR3 bases are TGTGCCAGCAGCTTATCGCAGGGAACCTACAATGAGCAGTTCTTC.

The chain is built from TRBV11-2 and TRBJ2-5, with TRBD2 matching 8 bases. The last part of the DNA fits TRBJ2-7 better; the J call may be wrong. CDR3 size: 14 residues. Germline V gives CDR1 SGHAT, CDR2 FQNNGV. CDR3 in amino acids: CASTPPGGIYEQYF. CDR3 DNA sequence: TGTGCCAGCACCCCCCCGGGAGGGATCTACGAGCAGTACTTC.

The rearrangement links TRBV6-4 to TRBJ2-1; TRBD2 agrees at 13 bases. The germline CDR1 and CDR2 sequences are MRHNA and SNTAGT. J gave up 2 bases and V 6 bases, and 4 bases lay outside the gene matches. The CDR3 consists of 16 residues. The CDR3 sequence is CASSAGLAGTYNEQFF. The CDR3 DNA is TGTGCCAGCAGCGCGGGACTAGCGGGAACCTACAATGAGCAGTTCTTC.

This chain's CDR3 is CASSYGRTGLNEQYF. The CDR3 coding sequence is TGTGCCAGCAGTTACGGGCGGACAGGGCTCAACGAGCAGTACTTC. This sequence joins TRBV6-6 and TRBJ2-7; the match to TRBD1 covers 8 bases. The CDR3 extends over 15 amino acids. Germline loops: CDR1 MNHNY, CDR2 SVGAGI (reference sequence). The V and J ends lost 2 bases and 5 bases, in that order; junction bases with no gene match: 8.

In DNA form, the CDR3 reads TGCGCCAGCACCCCCGGGAGCGACTATGGCTACACCTTC. Amino acid sequence: CASTPGSDYGYTF. V is TRBV5-1 and J is TRBJ1-2; D is ambiguous. This CDR3 has 13 residues. Trimming cost V 6 bases and J 3 bases, with 12 bases left between them. Germline values: CDR1 SGHRS, CDR2 YFSETQ.

The J gene is TRBJ2-5, the V gene TRBV19; 8 bases map to TRBD1. CDR3 length: 15 residues. Germline trimming cut 6 bases from V and 5 bases from J; bases unmatched to any gene: 11. From germline, CDR1 is LNHDA and CDR2 SQIVND (reference sequence). Here the CDR3 DNA reads TGTGCCAGTAGCACCGACAGGGGCGCTGGTGAGACCCAGTACTTC. It codes for CASSTDRGAGETQYF.

J is TRBJ2-7 and V is TRBV28; maybe TRBD1 (6 bases). CDR3 length equals 14 residues. Germline assignment: CDR1 MDHEN and CDR2 SYDVKM. V shed 7 bases and J shed 3 bases, with 16 bases lying between them. CDR3 loop: CASIRDTSVYEQYF. The CDR3 DNA reads TGTGCCAGCATCAGGGACACGTCTGTCTACGAGCAGTACTTC.

The V call is TRBV5-6, the J call TRBJ2-2; D is unresolved. The CDR3 length is 14 residues. Per the germline V gene, CDR1 is SGHDT and CDR2 is YYEEEE. Trimming took 1 base from V and 2 from J, leaving 6 bases between them. CDR3 loop: CASSLWINTGELFF. CDR3 sequence (DNA): TGTGCCAGCAGCTTGTGGATCAACACCGGGGAGCTGTTTTTT.

J is TRBJ1-6 and V is TRBV28; a possible D gene is TRBD1 (5 bases). This CDR3 comprises 11 residues. Germline CDR1 MDHEN, CDR2 SYDVKM. V lost 4 bases, J lost 14 bases, and 9 bases lay in between. The CDR3 reads CASSSWGALHF. The CDR3 DNA follows: TGTGCCAGCAGTTCATGGGGGGCCCTCCACTTT.

The chain carries TRBV4-1 and TRBJ2-5; D not certain. The J call may not be correct, given that the DNA end is closer to TRBJ2-7. Germline V CDR1 and CDR2: MGHRA, YSYEKL. The CDR3 runs 13 residues. DNA for the CDR3: TGCGCCAGCAGCCACGCATGGCCCTACGAGCAGTACTTC. Amino acids: CASSHAWPYEQYF.

The rearrangement links TRBV6-6 to TRBJ1-4; no definite D call. Germline V gives CDR1 MNHNY, CDR2 SVGAGI (reference sequence). The CDR3 has 13 residues. V was pared by 7 bases and J by 1 base, with 7 bases between. The DNA of the CDR3 is TGTGCCAGCATTTCCGGAACTAATGAAAAACTGTTTTTT. Translating it yields CASISGTNEKLFF.

The V call is TRBV29-1, the J call TRBJ2-7, with 9 nucleotides matching TRBD1. Losses at the gene ends were 6 bases for V and 3 bases for J; bases not matched to a gene: 12. From germline, CDR1 is SQVTM and CDR2 ANQGSEA. The CDR3 totals 15 residues. The CDR3 sequence: CSVQRTGQGIYEQYF. The CDR3 coding sequence is TGCAGCGTCCAACGGACGGGACAGGGAATCTACGAGCAGTACTTC.

In this sample, this clone turned up once. The rearrangement joins TRBV6-5 to TRBJ1-2, with TRBD1 matching 7 bases. With 6 bases clipped from V and 1 base from J, the junction kept 8 bases outside the gene matches. The CDR3 contains 15 residues. Germline CDR1 MNHEY, CDR2 SVGAGI. The DNA of the CDR3 is TGTGCCAGCAGCCGGACAGGCTTCAATAACTATGGCTACACCTTC. Translating gives CASSRTGFNNYGYTF.

J is TRBJ2-2 and V is TRBV5-1, with 9 bases identical to TRBD1. Germline V gene data show CDR1 as SGHRS and CDR2 as YFSETQ. This CDR3 is built from 15 residues. With 6 bases clipped from V and 3 bases from J, the junction kept 6 bases outside the gene matches. CDR3 DNA: TGCGCCAGCAATCCCAGGACAGGGGACACCGGGGAGCTGTTTTTT. Protein: CASNPRTGDTGELFF.

This rearrangement joins TRBV19 to TRBJ2-7, with D possibly matching TRBD1 (6 bases). Trimming stripped 0 bases from V and 5 bases from J, with 14 bases between. Germline CDR1 reads LNHDA; CDR2 reads SQIVND (reference sequence). This CDR3 is built from 15 residues. CDR3 sequence (DNA): TGTGCCAGTAGTATAGAAGGACAGCTCTTCCACGAGCAGTACTTC. Its protein product is CASSIEGQLFHEQYF.

The chain combines TRBV7-2 with TRBJ2-7; 8 bases align to TRBD2. The CDR3 is 15 amino acids. The junction had 6 bases not matched to a gene; V was cut back by 4 bases and J by 1 base. In germline, CDR1 is SGHTA, CDR2 FQGNSA. The CDR3: CASSSKRGPSYEQYF. The CDR3 DNA sequence: TGTGCCAGCAGCTCCAAGCGGGGGCCTTCCTACGAGCAGTACTTC.

The genes are TRBV1 and TRBJ2-5; TRBD2, the D gene given by the table, was not confirmed from the DNA. TRBV1 is labeled a pseudogene. This CDR3 is built from 19 residues. The CDR3 region is CTSSQEQRLSSGRQETQYF. In nucleotides, the CDR3 is TGCACCAGCAGCCAAGAACAACGGTTGTCTAGCGGGAGGCAAGAGACCCAGTACTTC.

V usage is TRBV27 and J usage is TRBJ1-1; 8 bases map to TRBD1. Germline assignment: CDR1 MNHEY and CDR2 SMNVEV (reference sequence). The CDR3 sequence is 17 residues long. V gave up 6 bases and J gave up 4 bases; unmatched junction bases: 16. The CDR3 DNA sequence: TGTGCCAGCAGGTTCGCCCGGGAGACAGGGGCGGCCACTGAAGCTTTCTTT. The encoded protein is CASRFARETGAATEAFF.

J is TRBJ2-3 and V is TRBV4-1; D ambiguous. The length of the CDR3 is 14 residues. Germline CDR1 is MGHRA and CDR2 is YSYEKL. Trimming took 8 bases from V and 1 from J, leaving 13 bases between them. CDR3 in amino acids: CASEPTTGTDTQYF. CDR3 nucleotide sequence: TGCGCCAGCGAACCGACCACCGGCACAGATACGCAGTATTTT.